Listed below are T cell receptor beta chains from one sample, sequenced in a study of shared clonotypes between healthy human individuals. Clones were sequenced by immunoSEQ multiplex PCR, and TCRdb holds only the in-frame ones, with some missing. This sample has some 2.1 million clones, with 90% to 95% found just once. The sequencing sample was made of naive CD4+ T cells sorted from blood. The receptors derive from a man aged 18-30 years in good health. CDR3s include the opening cysteine and the closing phenylalanine or tryptophan. Each record gives: D gene, J gene, clone size, CDR3 length, V gene, CDR3 DNA, CDR3 protein. D genes are given only for firm matches. Expanded clones are given a class, and other clones once, few, many or no size at all.

. | TRBJ2-3 | . | 15 | TRBV6-4 | TGTGCCAGCAGTGTAGGAGTCAGCCGCACAGATACGCAGTATTTT | CASSVGVSRTDTQYF
TRBD2 | TRBJ2-1 | . | 16 | TRBV7-2 | TGTGCCAGCAGCTTCGGGACTAGCGGGAACTACAATGAGCAGTTCTTC | CASSFGTSGNYNEQFF
TRBD2 | TRBJ2-7 | . | 15 | TRBV6-5 | TGTGCCAGCAGGACGGGGGGTTTGGGTTGGAGCGAGCAGTACTTC | CASRTGGLGWSEQYF
TRBD2 | TRBJ2-7 | . | 17 | TRBV18 | TGTGCCAGCTCACCACGCGGACTAGCGGGAGAGGGCTACGAGCAGTACTTC | CASSPRGLAGEGYEQYF
. | TRBJ2-7 | . | 14 | TRBV6-1 | TGTGCCAGCAGTGAACGGCCAGGCCTCTACGAGCAGTACTTC | CASSERPGLYEQYF
. | TRBJ2-3 | . | 18 | TRBV5-8 | TGTGCCAGCAGCCCTTCCCTGGACTATAAGAGGGGCACAGATACGCAGTATTTT | CASSPSLDYKRGTDTQYF
TRBD2 | TRBJ2-5 | . | 14 | TRBV18 | TGTGCCAGCTCACAGGGACTACCTAAAGAGACCCAGTACTTC | CASSQGLPKETQYF
TRBD2 | TRBJ2-3 | . | 14 | TRBV29-1 | TGCAGCGTTGAGAAGACTAGCGGGGGCAATACGCAGTATTTT | CSVEKTSGGNTQYF
TRBD1 | TRBJ2-1 | . | 16 | TRBV4-3 | TGCGCCAGCAGCCAAGAGGGGGACAGCTCCTACAATGAGCAGTTCTTC | CASSQEGDSSYNEQFF
. | TRBJ1-6 | . | 16 | TRBV19 | TGTGCCAGTAGTCCGGCCGGGACGGTCTATAATTCACCCCTCCACTTT | CASSPAGTVYNSPLHF
TRBD2 | TRBJ2-3 | once | 14 | TRBV30 | TGTGCCTGGAGTCTGCGGGGGGGCACAGATACGCAGTATTTT | CAWSLRGGTDTQYF
. | TRBJ2-3 | . | 15 | TRBV4-1 | TGCGCCAGCAGCCAACTCGGGGGCCTCACAGATACGCAGTATTTT | CASSQLGGLTDTQYF
TRBD2 | TRBJ2-5 | once | 15 | TRBV5-1 | TGCGCCAGCAGCCTAACCGGGACTAGGCTGGAGACCCAGTACTTC | CASSLTGTRLETQYF
TRBD2 | TRBJ2-3 | . | 16 | TRBV5-1 | TGCGCCAGCAGCAAAAGTAGCGGGGGGACGACAGATACGCAGTATTTT | CASSKSSGGTTDTQYF
. | TRBJ1-1 | . | 12 | TRBV27 | TGTGCCAGCGGGGACCGTTACACTGAAGCTTTCTTT | CASGDRYTEAFF
. | TRBJ2-2 | . | 12 | TRBV2 | TGTGCCAGCAGTCTCATGGGGGGGGAGCTGTTTTTT | CASSLMGGELFF
. | TRBJ1-3 | . | 20 | TRBV9 | TGTGCCAGCAGCGTAGTCCCCTCATCCGCTGCCCGGACAGCCAGAAACACCATATATTTT | CASSVVPSSAARTARNTIYF
. | TRBJ2-3 | once | 15 | TRBV5-1 | TGCGCCAGCAGCTTGGGGCTACCCGGCACAGATACGCAGTATTTT | CASSLGLPGTDTQYF
. | TRBJ2-5 | . | 14 | TRBV5-1 | TGCGCCAGCAGCCTGCCAGTCATATCAGAGACCCAGTACTTC | CASSLPVISETQYF
. | TRBJ1-6 | . | 14 | TRBV30 | TGTGCCTGGAGTCCCCGGACGTTGGATTCACCCCTCCACTTT | CAWSPRTLDSPLHF
. | TRBJ2-7 | . | 15 | TRBV5-1 | TGCGCCAGCAGCTTGGGCGGGTCGGAACCCTACGAGCAGTACTTC | CASSLGGSEPYEQYF
TRBD2 | TRBJ2-4 | . | 16 | TRBV2 | TGTGCCAGCAGTGTTTTGGCGGGGGGATCCAAAAACATTCAGTACTTC | CASSVLAGGSKNIQYF
. | TRBJ2-6 | once | 15 | TRBV5-4 | TGTGCCAGCAGCTTGTCCAGCTCTGGGGCCAACGTCCTGACTTTC | CASSLSSSGANVLTF
TRBD2 | TRBJ2-7 | . | 15 | TRBV6-1 | TGTGCCAGCAGTGCGACTAGCGGGGGGTACTACGAGCAGTACTTC | CASSATSGGYYEQYF
TRBD1 | TRBJ2-7 | . | 14 | TRBV9 | TGTGCCAGCAGCGCAGGGACAGAAGATTACGAGCAGTACTTC | CASSAGTEDYEQYF
TRBD1 | TRBJ2-7 | . | 14 | TRBV28 | TGTGCCAGCAGCCTACCGGGACAGGAATACGAGCAGTACTTC | CASSLPGQEYEQYF
. | TRBJ2-5 | once | 14 | TRBV9 | TGTGCCAGCAGCGCTCTCAGGGACGGAGAGACCCAGTACTTC | CASSALRDGETQYF
. | TRBJ2-1 | . | 14 | TRBV4-3 | TGCGCCAGCAGCCAAGCCACTTTAAACAATGAGCAGTTCTTC | CASSQATLNNEQFF
TRBD2 | TRBJ2-5 | . | 13 | TRBV6-5 | TGTGCCAGCAGTGACGGGACTAAAGAGACCCAGTACTTC | CASSDGTKETQYF
. | TRBJ1-1 | . | 16 | TRBV11-2 | TGTGCCAGCAGCTTAGTGGCCGGGGAGGGGGACACTGAAGCTTTCTTT | CASSLVAGEGDTEAFF
. | TRBJ1-1 | . | 11 | TRBV13 | TGTGCCAGCAGCTATATCACTGAAGCTTTCTTT | CASSYITEAFF
TRBD1 | TRBJ2-3 | . | 15 | TRBV7-9 | TGTGCCAGCAGCTCCTACAGGGGGCGCACAGATACGCAGTATTTT | CASSSYRGRTDTQYF
. | TRBJ2-2 | . | 16 | TRBV5-1 | TGCGCCAGCAGCTTGGCAACGGCTACGAACACCGGGGAGCTGTTTTTT | CASSLATATNTGELFF
. | TRBJ1-4 | once | 13 | TRBV18 | TGTGCCAGCTCATCAGACCTGAATGAAAAACTGTTTTTT | CASSSDLNEKLFF
TRBD1 | TRBJ2-1 | few | 16 | TRBV11-2 | TGTGCCAGCAGCCCGGACAGGGCAAACTCCTACAATGAGCAGTTCTTC | CASSPDRANSYNEQFF